This is a list of T cell receptor beta chains from one sample in a study of cytomegalovirus exposure and HLA in healthy donors. Profiled with immunoSEQ multiplex PCR; TCRdb holds only in-frame clones, not every one. The repertoire holds 170,000 or so clones, around 77% seen once, with 1% in the top ten. The source material was PBMCs. Receptors originate from a woman aged 45-59 years in good health and CMV-seropositive. Each CDR3 is given with its conserved first and last residue. A D gene is named only where the DNA matches it firmly. Not every row has a clone size; where given, it reads once, few, many or a size class.

d_call	v_call	clone_size	j_call	cdr3_nt	cdr3_aa
NA	TRBV6-6	NA	TRBJ2-5	TGTGCCAGCAGTACCATGACAGAGCAAGAGACCCAGTACTTC	CASSTMTEQETQYF
NA	TRBV28	NA	TRBJ1-5	TGTGCCAGCAGTTCCCGGACAGTTAGCAATCAGCCCCAGCATTTT	CASSSRTVSNQPQHF
NA	TRBV7-2	once	TRBJ2-2	TGTGCCAGCAGCTTATTGGACATAGCGAACACCGGGGAGCTGTTTTTT	CASSLLDIANTGELFF
NA	TRBV27	NA	TRBJ2-1	TGTGCCAGCAGTTTAACCGGTAAGCACAATGAGCAGTTCTTC	CASSLTGKHNEQFF
NA	TRBV4-2	NA	TRBJ2-2	TGTGCCAGCAGCCACGCGGACAGACTCACCGGGGAGCTGTTTTTT	CASSHADRLTGELFF
NA	TRBV11-2	few	TRBJ2-7	TGTGCCAGCAGCTTCGTCCAGGGATCCTACGAGCAGTACTTC	CASSFVQGSYEQYF
TRBD1	TRBV7-9	NA	TRBJ2-7	TGTGCCAGCAGCTTAGGTGCCGGGACAGGGGAAGACGAGCAGTACTTC	CASSLGAGTGEDEQYF
TRBD2	TRBV27	NA	TRBJ2-7	TGTGCCAGCAGTTTAGCGGGGACTAACTCCTACGAGCAGTACTTC	CASSLAGTNSYEQYF
NA	TRBV18	NA	TRBJ1-2	TGTGCCAGCTCACCACTGGCCGGGACTCATGGCTACACCTTC	CASSPLAGTHGYTF
TRBD1	TRBV5-6	NA	TRBJ2-5	TGTGCCAGCAGCTTGTGGGGGGACAGGGGAGAGACCCAGTACTTC	CASSLWGDRGETQYF
NA	TRBV2	NA	TRBJ2-5	TGTGCCAGCAGTGAAGAGGGGTCACCCTTTACGGAGACCCAGTACTTC	CASSEEGSPFTETQYF
TRBD2	TRBV29-1	NA	TRBJ2-7	TGCAGCGTTCGCGGGGGGACGACCTACGAGCAGTACTTC	CSVRGGTTYEQYF
TRBD1	TRBV7-9	NA	TRBJ1-4	TGTGCCAGCAGCTTCCGGGACAGGGAGAAACTGTTTTTT	CASSFRDREKLFF
TRBD2	TRBV7-9	NA	TRBJ2-1	TGTTCCAGCCCCAATGAGCAGGTGAGGACTAGCGGACCATGGGAGCAGTTCTTC	CSSPNEQVRTSGPWEQFF
TRBD1	TRBV6-1	NA	TRBJ1-1	TGTGCCAGCAGACCGGGACAGGGGGCGGAAACTGAAGCTTTCTTT	CASRPGQGAETEAFF
TRBD1	TRBV9	NA	TRBJ1-2	TGTGCCAGCAGCACCGGACAGGCCTATGGCTACACCTTC	CASSTGQAYGYTF
NA	TRBV18	NA	TRBJ1-2	TGTGCCAGCTCACCTGGCAACCTGAATGGCTACACCTTC	CASSPGNLNGYTF
TRBD1	TRBV5-6	few	TRBJ1-6	TGTGCCAGCAGCTCCACCGGGACAGGGGGGTCACCCCTCCACTTT	CASSSTGTGGSPLHF